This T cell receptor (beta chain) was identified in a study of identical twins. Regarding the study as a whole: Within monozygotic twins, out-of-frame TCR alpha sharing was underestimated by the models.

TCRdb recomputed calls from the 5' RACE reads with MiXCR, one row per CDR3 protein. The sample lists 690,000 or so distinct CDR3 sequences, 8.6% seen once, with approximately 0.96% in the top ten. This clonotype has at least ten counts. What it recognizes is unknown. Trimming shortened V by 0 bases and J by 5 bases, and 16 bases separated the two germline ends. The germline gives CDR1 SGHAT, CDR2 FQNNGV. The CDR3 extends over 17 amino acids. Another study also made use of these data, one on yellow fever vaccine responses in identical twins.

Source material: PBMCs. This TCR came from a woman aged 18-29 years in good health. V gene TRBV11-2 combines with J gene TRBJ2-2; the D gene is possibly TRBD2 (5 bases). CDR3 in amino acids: CASSLDPRIRDTGELFF. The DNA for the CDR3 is TGTGCCAGCAGCTTAGATCCAAGAATCCGGGATACCGGGGAGCTGTTTTTT.